These T cell receptor beta chains were read from a single sample in a study of blood T cell repertoires in COVID-19. Libraries were prepared by immunoSEQ multiplex PCR; TCRdb keeps only in-frame clonotypes and omits some of them. Of more than 200,000 clones in the sample, 80% to 85% were seen once. Source material: peripheral blood. These receptors were taken from a woman aged 80 or older with COVID-19, enrolled during active disease. Each CDR3 is given with its conserved first and last residue. The D gene is left open where the match is weak. Where a row states a size, it is once, few, many or the class of an expanded clone; other rows omit it.

J | size | D | V | CDR3 | DNA
TRBJ1-2 | . | TRBD1 | TRBV7-2 | CASSLGGYTGAGYTF | TGTGCCAGCAGCTTGGGGGGATACACAGGGGCGGGCTACACCTTC
TRBJ2-1 | . | . | TRBV6-5 | CASRPLRDEQFF | TGTGCCAGCCGACCTTTGCGGGATGAGCAGTTCTTC
TRBJ2-1 | . | TRBD2 | TRBV7-8 | CASSLRHPSGGVSDEQFF | TGTGCCAGCAGCTTAAGGCATCCTAGCGGGGGGGTAAGCGATGAGCAGTTCTTC
TRBJ2-1 | . | TRBD2 | TRBV4-1 | CASSPGLAGMGSYNEQFF | TGCGCCAGCAGCCCGGGACTAGCGGGAATGGGCTCCTACAATGAGCAGTTCTTC
TRBJ2-7 | . | . | TRBV7-2 | CASSSSTRREQYF | TGTGCCAGCAGCTCCTCGACTCGGCGGGAGCAGTACTTC
TRBJ2-7 | once | TRBD2 | TRBV5-1 | CASSFATSGIYEQYF | TGCGCCAGCAGCTTCGCGACTAGCGGGATTTACGAGCAGTACTTC
TRBJ1-4 | once | TRBD1 | TRBV7-6 | CASRAGTDNEKLFF | TGTGCCAGCAGGGCCGGGACAGACAATGAAAAACTGTTTTTT
TRBJ2-2 | . | . | TRBV12-5 | CASGQTNTGELFF | TGTGCTAGTGGGCAGACGAACACCGGGGAGCTGTTTTTT
TRBJ2-1 | . | TRBD1 | TRBV2 | CASRTSTGDSYNEQFF | TGTGCCAGCAGGACTTCGACAGGGGACTCCTACAATGAGCAGTTCTTC
TRBJ2-1 | . | . | TRBV7-3 | CASSFRASEYNEQFF | TGTGCCAGCAGCTTCCGGGCTAGCGAGTACAATGAGCAGTTCTTC
TRBJ1-2 | . | TRBD1 | TRBV10-3 | CAITRGQGWNYGYTF | TGTGCCATCACTCGCGGACAGGGCTGGAACTATGGCTACACCTTC
TRBJ2-5 | . | TRBD2 | TRBV3-1/TRBV3-2 | CASSRGTSGGTYF | TGTGCCAGCAGCCGCGGGACTAGCGGGGGGACCTACTTC
TRBJ1-4 | once | . | TRBV20-1 | CSASTGLNEKLFF | TGCAGTGCTAGTACAGGTCTAAATGAAAAACTGTTTTTT
TRBJ2-1 | . | TRBD2 | TRBV4-3 | CASSQGASGDNEQFF | TGCGCCAGCAGCCAAGGGGCTAGCGGGGACAATGAGCAGTTCTTC
TRBJ1-1 | . | . | TRBV5-6 | CASSSSGTRNTEAFF | TGTGCCAGCAGCTCGTCCGGGACAAGGAACACTGAAGCTTTCTTT
TRBJ1-2 | . | TRBD1 | TRBV19 | CASSRTGAGGYTF | TGTGCCAGTTCCAGGACAGGGGCAGGCGGCTACACCTTC
TRBJ1-6 | . | . | TRBV5-1 | CASSLVPSESPLHF | TGCGCCAGCAGCTTGGTGCCCTCGGAGTCACCCCTCCACTTT
TRBJ2-5 | . | . | TRBV18 | CASSPIDSQETQYF | TGTGCCAGCTCACCGATTGACAGCCAAGAGACCCAGTACTTC
TRBJ2-3 | . | TRBD2 | TRBV6-4 | CASRRSGEHTQYF | TGTGCCAGCCGACGTAGCGGGGAACATACGCAGTATTTT
TRBJ1-1 | . | TRBD1 | TRBV5-1 | CASSLNGQGGTEAFF | TGCGCCAGCAGCTTGAACGGACAGGGTGGCACTGAAGCTTTCTTT
TRBJ1-4 | . | . | TRBV3-1/TRBV3-2 | CASSRRQLDEKLFF | TGTGCCAGCAGCCGAAGACAGTTAGATGAAAAACTGTTTTTT
TRBJ1-5 | . | TRBD1 | TRBV6-1 | CASSDVTGQGISQPQHF | TGTGCCAGCAGTGACGTGACAGGACAGGGCATAAGTCAGCCCCAGCATTTT
TRBJ1-1 | few | . | TRBV5-6 | CASSLGGLGTEAFF | TGTGCCAGCAGCTTGGGGGGCTTGGGCACTGAAGCTTTCTTT
TRBJ1-2 | . | . | TRBV2 | CASSDPGIGGYTF | TGTGCCAGCAGTGATCCGGGTATTGGAGGCTACACCTTC
TRBJ2-3 | . | . | TRBV7-2 | CASSPVDTQYF | TGTGCCAGCAGCCCGGTAGATACGCAGTATTTT
TRBJ1-5 | once | . | TRBV4-1 | CASSHPRGPQHF | TGCGCCAGCAGCCACCCCAGGGGGCCCCAGCATTTT
TRBJ2-2 | once | TRBD2 | TRBV2 | CASRLAGLRNTGELFF | TGTGCCAGCAGACTAGCGGGGCTTCGGAACACCGGGGAGCTGTTTTTT
TRBJ1-5 | . | . | TRBV7-2 | CASSLTGAQPQHF | TGTGCCAGCAGCCTTACAGGTGCTCAGCCCCAGCATTTT
TRBJ1-1 | . | . | TRBV23-1 | CASSQQPLGRDTEAFF | TGCGCCAGCAGTCAACAACCACTGGGGAGGGACACTGAAGCTTTCTTT
TRBJ1-5 | . | . | TRBV7-9 | CASSSSRFDQPQHF | TGTGCCAGCAGCTCTTCGCGCTTTGATCAGCCCCAGCATTTT
TRBJ2-7 | . | . | TRBV30 | CAWSALDEQYF | TGTGCCTGGTCCGCTTTAGACGAGCAGTACTTC
TRBJ1-1 | . | . | TRBV6-5 | CASSYRPLSSEAFF | TGTGCCAGCAGTTACAGGCCACTTAGCTCTGAAGCTTTCTTT
TRBJ1-2 | . | . | TRBV18 | CASSPLLTGTEGYGYTF | TGTGCCAGCTCACCATTACTCACCGGGACGGAGGGCTATGGCTACACCTTC
TRBJ1-1 | . | TRBD1 | TRBV10-1 | CASSGQLNTEAFF | TGCGCCAGCTCGGGACAGTTAAACACTGAAGCTTTCTTT
TRBJ1-2 | . | . | TRBV2 | CASSVDSANYGYTF | TGTGCCAGCAGTGTGGACAGTGCTAACTATGGCTACACCTTC
TRBJ1-1 | . | . | TRBV3-1/TRBV3-2 | CASKGPRHTEAFF | TGTGCCAGCAAAGGTCCGAGGCACACTGAAGCTTTCTTT
TRBJ2-7 | . | . | TRBV18 | CASSPDPEGEQYF | TGTGCCAGCTCACCAGATCCGGAGGGCGAGCAGTACTTC
TRBJ2-2 | . | TRBD2 | TRBV24-1 | CATSASRGLAGGNTGELFF | TGTGCCACCAGTGCCTCCCGGGGACTAGCGGGAGGTAACACCGGGGAGCTGTTTTTT
TRBJ1-1 | . | . | TRBV7-9 | CASSSTGYNTEAFF | TGTGCCAGCAGCTCAACAGGGTACAACACTGAAGCTTTCTTT
TRBJ2-1 | . | TRBD2 | TRBV29-1 | CSVGPGLAGAEQFF | TGCAGCGTGGGCCCAGGACTAGCGGGAGCTGAGCAGTTCTTC
TRBJ1-6 | few | . | TRBV3-1/TRBV3-2 | CASSQGPTASYNSPLHF | TGTGCCAGCAGCCAGGGGCCCACTGCCTCCTATAATTCACCCCTCCACTTT
TRBJ1-3 | once | . | TRBV10-3 | CAISESSGFSTGNTIYF | TGTGCCATCAGTGAGTCGTCGGGATTCTCAACTGGAAACACCATATATTTT
TRBJ1-4 | . | . | TRBV19 | CASSIRGDEKLFF | TGTGCCAGTAGTATTAGAGGTGACGAAAAACTGTTTTTT
TRBJ2-1 | . | . | TRBV6-2/TRBV6-3 | CASSYTRLVERRDNEQFF | TGTGCCAGCAGTTACACTAGACTAGTAGAGCGGAGGGACAATGAGCAGTTCTTC
TRBJ1-2 | . | . | TRBV28 | CASRSSYGAFYGYTF | TGTGCCAGCAGGTCCAGCTATGGGGCCTTCTATGGCTACACCTTC
TRBJ2-2 | . | . | TRBV6-5 | CASSTGVNTGELFF | TGTGCCAGCAGTACAGGTGTGAACACCGGGGAGCTGTTTTTT
TRBJ1-2 | few | . | TRBV7-2 | CASSLGGLSGGYTF | TGTGCCAGCAGCTTAGGAGGGTTGTCCGGTGGCTACACCTTC
TRBJ1-1 | . | TRBD1 | TRBV29-1 | CSVPGGSNTEAFF | TGCAGCGTCCCAGGGGGATCGAACACTGAAGCTTTCTTT
TRBJ2-5 | . | TRBD1 | TRBV7-9 | CASSPEGGPETQYF | TGTGCCAGCAGCCCCGAAGGGGGCCCAGAGACCCAGTACTTC
TRBJ2-5 | once | TRBD2 | TRBV7-2 | CASSLEAGGQETQYF | TGTGCCAGCAGCTTAGAGGCGGGAGGGCAAGAGACCCAGTACTTC